These 14 T cell receptor beta chains came from one sample sequenced in a study of blood T cell repertoires in COVID-19. The table came from immunoSEQ multiplex PCR; TCRdb's copy has only in-frame clones and leaves some out. The table records 190,000 or so clones, more than 70% of them present only once. Sequences were obtained from PBMCs or T cells enriched from blood (not recorded which). The receptors derive from a woman between 18 and 29 years old who had recovered from COVID-19.

The V gene is TRBV2, the J gene TRBJ2-5, with 10 bases matching TRBD2. The CDR3 runs 17 residues. The trim removed 6 bases at V and 5 bases at J, leaving 15 bases unmatched. Per the germline V gene, CDR1 is SNHLY and CDR2 is FYNNEI. CDR3 bases: TGTGCCAGCAGCCAGGGAAGCGGGGGGGCCGCGTGGGAGACCCAGTACTTC. Protein: CASSQGSGGAAWETQYF.

The CDR3 DNA is TGTGCCAGCAGCCCCGGACAGGGAAACTATGGCTACACCTTC. As protein: CASSPGQGNYGYTF. The chain carries TRBV5-5 and TRBJ1-2; 8 nucleotides match TRBD1. CDR1 SGHKS and CDR2 YYEKEE come from the germline V gene (reference sequence). The CDR3 loop spans 14 amino acids. Trimming took 4 bases from V and 2 from J; bases not matched to a gene: 4.

A remark on this clone: Since a much larger clone is just one base distant, this may be a read error. The rearrangement joins TRBV6-5 to TRBJ2-7; D ambiguous. V dropped 6 bases and J dropped 2 bases, with 5 bases sitting between them. Germline loops: CDR1 MNHEY, CDR2 SVGAGI. The CDR3 totals 11 residues. The CDR3 sequence: CASSPAYEQYF. The CDR3 DNA follows: TGTGCCAGCAGCCCCGCCTACGAGCAGTACTTC.

This clone was detected a few times. J is TRBJ2-1 and V is TRBV2, with D tentatively TRBD1 (5 bases). The V gene's germline CDR1 is SNHLY and CDR2 FYNNEI. The CDR3 has 16 residues. The V end lost 3 bases, the J end lost 3 bases, and 15 bases lay between the germline ends. The CDR3 nucleotides read TGTGCCAGCAGTGAGACGGCAGGGCGCGTCTACAATGAGCAGTTCTTC. Translated: CASSETAGRVYNEQFF.

The chain is built from TRBV5-6 and TRBJ1-5, with a tentative D call TRBD1 (5 bases). The CDR3 has 14 residues. Germline V gene sequence: CDR1 SGHDT, CDR2 YYEEEE. Trimming cost V 0 bases and J 5 bases, with 9 bases left between them. The CDR3: CASSLGGGDQPQHF. For the CDR3, the DNA is TGTGCCAGCAGCTTGGGGGGCGGGGATCAGCCCCAGCATTTT.

The CDR3 protein is CASSLGLANNEQFF. The CDR3 DNA sequence: TGTGCCAGCAGCTTGGGCCTAGCTAACAATGAGCAGTTCTTC. The chain uses TRBV5-4 and TRBJ2-1; possibly TRBD2 for D (5 bases). Trimming pared 0 bases from V and 5 bases from J, leaving 9 bases between. The CDR3 loop spans 14 amino acids. Germline V gene sequence: CDR1 SGHNT, CDR2 YYREEE (reference sequence).

The chain recombines TRBV7-9 with TRBJ1-2; 9 nucleotides agree with TRBD1. V lost 5 bases and J lost 8; bases outside the gene matches: 9. Germline CDR1 is SEHNR and CDR2 is FQNEAQ (reference sequence). The CDR3 covers 14 residues. The CDR3 nucleotides read TGTGCCAGCAGCCCACAACAGGGGGCGGGCGGCTACACCTTC. This sequence encodes CASSPQQGAGGYTF. Combining the CDR3 with reference TRBV7-9 and TRBJ1-2 gives the whole variable domain DTGVSQNPRHKITKRGQNVTFRCDPISEHNRLYWYRQTLGQGPEFLTYFQNEAQLEKSRLLSDRFSAERPKGSFSTLEIQRTEQGDSAMYLCASSPQQGAGGYTFGSGTRLTVV.

The sample holds a few counts of this clone. The V call is TRBV6-5, the J call TRBJ2-5; perhaps TRBD1 as D (5 bases). The CDR3 loop spans 15 amino acids. Germline CDR1 is MNHEY and CDR2 is SVGAGI. V lost 8 bases and J 5 bases, leaving 21 bases between the germline ends. Here the CDR3 DNA reads TGTGCCAGCTACCCTTCTGGCAGGGAAGGGGAGACCCAGTACTTC. Translated: CASYPSGREGETQYF.

The chain recombines TRBV2 with TRBJ2-1, with TRBD2 identical over 8 bases. The germline V gene encodes CDR1 SNHLY and CDR2 FYNNEI. This CDR3 contains 14 residues. V trimming: 7 bases; J trimming: 7 bases; junction bases outside the gene matches: 9. This CDR3 reads CASIFGGARNEQFF. Written as DNA, the CDR3 is TGTGCCAGCATCTTCGGGGGGGCCAGGAATGAGCAGTTCTTC.

The chain links TRBV14 to TRBJ1-2, with 7 bases identical to TRBD1. The CDR3 spans 13 residues. The V segment lost 4 bases and the J segment 8 bases; nucleotides outside the gene matches: 7. Germline V lookup: CDR1 SGHDN, CDR2 FVKESK. The CDR3 spells CASSPETGTGYTF. The CDR3 DNA reads as TGTGCCAGCAGCCCCGAGACAGGGACGGGCTACACCTTC.

This clone was detected only once. The chain uses TRBV28 and TRBJ2-3, with 8 nucleotides matching TRBD1. The CDR3 contains 15 residues. Germline CDR1 and CDR2: MDHEN and SYDVKM. V shed 6 bases, J shed 6 bases, and the junction held 11 bases outside the gene matches. In DNA, the CDR3 is TGTGCCAGCAGAACCGGACAGGGACGGAGGGATACGCAGTATTTT. Translating gives CASRTGQGRRDTQYF. The full variable domain, completed using reference TRBV28 and TRBJ2-3, is DVKVTQSSRYLVKRTGEKVFLECVQDMDHENMFWYRQDPGLGLRLIYFSYDVKMKEKGDIPEGYSVSREKKERFSLILESASTNQTSMYLCASRTGQGRRDTQYFGPGTRLTVL.

The gene calls are TRBV6-5 and TRBJ2-7; TRBD2 is a possible D gene (5 bases). V was shortened by 8 bases and J by 2 bases, with 13 bases between the two germline ends. This CDR3 contains 13 residues. Germline-derived CDR1 and CDR2 are MNHEY and SVGAGI. The CDR3 here is CASRRLTPYEQYF. As DNA, the CDR3 is TGTGCCAGCCGTAGACTAACTCCCTACGAGCAGTACTTC.

The CDR3 loop reads CASSGEQGANQPQHF. The CDR3 nucleotides are TGTGCCAGCAGTGGGGAACAGGGGGCGAATCAGCCCCAGCATTTT. The chain uses TRBV25-1 and TRBJ1-5, with 9 bases fitting TRBD1. Germline CDR1 is MGHDK and CDR2 is SYGVNS. Losses at the gene ends were 4 bases for V and 4 bases for J; bases not matched to a gene: 5. CDR3 size: 15 residues.

The chain has TRBV30 and TRBJ1-3; D call uncertain. The CDR3 is 13 amino acids. The germline V gene encodes CDR1 GTSNPN and CDR2 SVGIG (reference sequence). V lost 3 bases and J 2 bases, leaving 8 bases between the germline ends. CDR3 nucleotide sequence: TGTGCCTGGAGGTATTCGGCTGGAAACACCATATATTTT. Residues: CAWRYSAGNTIYF. Together with reference TRBV30 and TRBJ1-3, the CDR3 gives the full variable domain: SQTIHQWPATLVQPVGSPLSLECTVEGTSNPNLYWYRQAAGRGLQLLFYSVGIGQISSEVPQNLSASRPQDRQFILSSKKLLLSDSGFYLCAWRYSAGNTIYFGEGSWLTVV.